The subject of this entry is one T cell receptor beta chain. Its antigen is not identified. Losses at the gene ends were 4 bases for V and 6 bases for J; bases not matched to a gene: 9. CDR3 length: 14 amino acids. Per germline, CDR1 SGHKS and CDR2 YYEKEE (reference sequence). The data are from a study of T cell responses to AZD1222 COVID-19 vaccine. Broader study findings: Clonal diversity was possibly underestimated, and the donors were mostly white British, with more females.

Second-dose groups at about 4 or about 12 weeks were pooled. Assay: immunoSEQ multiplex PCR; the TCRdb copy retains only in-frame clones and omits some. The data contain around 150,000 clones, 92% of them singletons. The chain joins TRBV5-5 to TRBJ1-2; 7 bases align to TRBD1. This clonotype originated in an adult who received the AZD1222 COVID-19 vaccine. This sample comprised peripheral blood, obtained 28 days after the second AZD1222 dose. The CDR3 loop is CASSPETGLNGYTF. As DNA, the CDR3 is TGTGCCAGCAGCCCTGAGACAGGGTTGAATGGCTACACCTTC.